These 18 T cell receptor beta chains share one sample of origin, sequenced in a study of cytomegalovirus exposure and HLA in healthy donors. Researchers ran the PCR with 60 Vbeta and 13 Jbeta primers. Sequenced by immunoSEQ multiplex PCR; TCRdb stores in-frame clones only, minus some. The data contain about 170,000 clones, approximately 84% of them seen just once; the ten biggest clones take up under 5%. The sample taken for sequencing was PBMCs. All receptors come from a woman between 45 and 65 years old in good health and CMV-seropositive.

This sequence joins TRBV10-3 and TRBJ2-7; 9 nucleotides match TRBD1. CDR1 is ENHRY and CDR2 is SYGVKD in the germline V gene. V shed 3 bases, J shed 5 bases, and the junction held 5 bases outside the gene matches. The CDR3 sequence is 14 residues long. As DNA, the CDR3 is TGTGCCATCAGTGAAGACAGGGGGGTAGACGAGCAGTACTTC. Translated, it gives CAISEDRGVDEQYF.

The chain is built from TRBV19 and TRBJ1-4; no clear D. CDR3 length: 14 amino acids. Germline CDR1 LNHDA, CDR2 SQIVND (reference sequence). V lost 7 bases and J 7 bases, leaving 16 bases between the germline ends. CDR3 nucleotides: TGTGCCAGTAACAGCCCTGGGCGCAGTGAAAAACTGTTTTTT. Protein sequence: CASNSPGRSEKLFF.

This clone was picked up one time. The V gene is TRBV5-8, the J gene TRBJ1-5; 8 positions match TRBD1. V lost 6 bases and J lost 7; bases outside the gene matches: 9. The CDR3 consists of 14 residues. Germline CDR1 and CDR2: SGHTS and YDEGEE. The CDR3 DNA follows: TGTGCCAGCAAACTTACAGGGACAGGCCAGCCCCAGCATTTT. Translated: CASKLTGTGQPQHF.

The chain is built from TRBV4-3 and TRBJ2-1, with 13 bases that match TRBD2. This CDR3 has 15 residues. Germline V CDR1 and CDR2: LGHNA, YSLEER. Unmatched junction bases numbered 4, after V lost 2 bases and J lost 9 bases. DNA for the CDR3: TGCGCCAGCAGCCAACAACTAGCGGGAGGGCGTGAGCAGTTCTTC. Translating gives CASSQQLAGGREQFF.

This chain links TRBV10-3 with TRBJ1-1, with D unresolved. Germline values: CDR1 ENHRY, CDR2 SYGVKD. This CDR3 is 16 amino acids long. Trimming removed 0 bases from V and 9 bases from J, with 20 bases in between. CDR3: CAISESIFEGGSQAFF. Written as DNA, the CDR3 is TGTGCCATCAGTGAGTCTATTTTTGAGGGAGGGTCCCAAGCTTTCTTT.

The chain combines TRBV27 with TRBJ1-2; possibly TRBD1 for D (6 bases). The CDR3 has 15 amino acids. Trimming left V 5 bases short and J 12 bases short, with 25 bases between. Germline values: CDR1 MNHEY, CDR2 SMNVEV (reference sequence). The CDR3 DNA reads as TGTGCCAGCAGTCGGGTCGGACAGCCCTTGAGGGGCCACACCTTC. It yields the protein CASSRVGQPLRGHTF.

The sample holds one count of this clone. The chain recombines TRBV10-3 with TRBJ2-5; TRBD1 agrees at 9 bases. The CDR3 totals 14 residues. Germline assignment: CDR1 ENHRY and CDR2 SYGVKD. J lost 5 bases, V lost 10 bases, and 11 bases had no gene match. The CDR3 sequence is CATGPTGGWETQYF. The CDR3 coding sequence is TGTGCCACTGGGCCAACAGGGGGCTGGGAGACCCAGTACTTC.

The sample holds one count of this clone. The rearrangement links TRBV28 to TRBJ2-5; TRBD1 is a possible D gene (5 bases). The V and J ends lost 9 bases and 2 bases respectively, with 22 bases between them. The germline V gene has CDR1 MDHEN and CDR2 SYDVKM. This CDR3 is 16 amino acids long. CDR3 DNA: TGTGCCAGTAGCCAACCCACTTTTACAGGACAAGAGACCCAGTACTTC. As protein: CASSQPTFTGQETQYF.

J is TRBJ2-2 and V is TRBV14; 13 bases match TRBD2. The CDR3 sequence is 19 residues long. CDR1 and CDR2 (germline): SGHDN, FVKESK. The ends lost 6 bases at V and 6 bases at J; junction bases unmatched: 16. The DNA for the CDR3 is TGTGCCAGCAGACCTTCGACTAGCGGGGGGCCTCCTTCGGCCGGGGAGCTGTTTTTT. Protein sequence: CASRPSTSGGPPSAGELFF. The complete variable domain, with remaining parts taken from reference TRBV14 and TRBJ2-2, reads EAGVTQFPSHSVIEKGQTVTLRCDPISGHDNLYWYRRVMGKEIKFLLHFVKESKQDESGMPNNRFLAERTGGTYSTLKVQPAELEDSGVYFCASRPSTSGGPPSAGELFFGEGSRLTVL.

V is TRBV19 and J is TRBJ1-2; 7 nucleotides match TRBD1. CDR3 length: 14 amino acids. Unmatched junction bases numbered 8, after V lost 3 bases and J lost 7 bases. Germline V CDR1 and CDR2: LNHDA, SQIVND (reference sequence). For the CDR3, the DNA is TGTGCCAGTAGTATTCGTGACAGGGCGAGTGGCTACACCTTC. Translating gives CASSIRDRASGYTF.

V gene TRBV19 combines with J gene TRBJ2-7; possible D gene TRBD2, 6 bases. Trimming stripped 5 bases from V and 5 bases from J, with 19 bases between. This CDR3 is built from 15 residues. The germline V gene encodes CDR1 LNHDA and CDR2 SQIVND (reference sequence). The CDR3 reads CASSPERGAFDEQYF. CDR3 in DNA: TGTGCCAGTAGTCCTGAGCGCGGGGCGTTTGACGAGCAGTACTTC.

The CDR3 sequence is CASSLGRTSGGTLGDTQYF. The CDR3 DNA reads as TGTGCCAGCAGCTTAGGGCGGACTAGCGGGGGAACCCTGGGAGATACGCAGTATTTT. The V call is TRBV11-2, the J call TRBJ2-3; 13 bases align to TRBD2. Germline lookup yields CDR1 SGHAT and CDR2 FQNNGV. The CDR3 is 19 amino acids. The J segment lost 5 bases and the V segment lost 1 base, leaving 12 bases of the junction unmatched. The whole variable domain, remainder taken from reference TRBV11-2 and TRBJ2-3, is EAGVAQSPRYKIIEKRQSVAFWCNPISGHATLYWYQQILGQGPKLLIQFQNNGVVDDSQLPKDRFSAERLKGVDSTLKIQPAKLEDSAVYLCASSLGRTSGGTLGDTQYFGPGTRLTVL.

J is TRBJ2-3 and V is TRBV14, with a possible D match to TRBD2 (6 bases). Per the germline V gene, CDR1 is SGHDN and CDR2 is FVKESK. V was cut by 0 bases and J by 0 bases, with 13 bases left in between. CDR3 length equals 17 residues. The CDR3 spells CASSQDHGSPSTDTQYF. The DNA of the CDR3 is TGTGCCAGCAGCCAAGATCACGGGAGCCCTAGCACAGATACGCAGTATTTT.

This chain connects TRBV15 to TRBJ2-3; the match to TRBD1 covers 9 bases. The CDR3 contains 14 residues. V dropped 3 bases and J dropped 8; count of bases not matched to a gene: 6. CDR1 is LNHNV and CDR2 is YYDKDF in the germline V gene (reference sequence). The CDR3 protein is CATSRDRGPVTQYF. The CDR3 DNA reads as TGTGCCACCAGCAGGGACAGGGGACCAGTTACGCAGTATTTT.

This chain links TRBV4-1 with TRBJ2-1, with TRBD1 matching 8 bases. V shed 2 bases and J 0 bases; nucleotides not matched to a gene: 9. Germline CDR1 and CDR2: MGHRA and YSYEKL. The CDR3 contains 18 residues. The CDR3 nucleotides are TGCGCCAGCAGCCAAAGCCTGTTACAGGGGGGCTCCTACAATGAGCAGTTCTTC. It translates to CASSQSLLQGGSYNEQFF.

The chain is built from TRBV5-4 and TRBJ2-5, with D perhaps TRBD2 (5 bases). V was cut by 2 bases and J by 5 bases, with 13 bases left in between. The CDR3 is made up of 14 amino acids. Germline values: CDR1 SGHNT, CDR2 YYREEE (reference sequence). The CDR3 DNA sequence: TGTGCCAGCAGCTTTTCCGGGGTAGGGGAGACCCAGTACTTC. As protein: CASSFSGVGETQYF.

The CDR3 sequence: CASSLNVAGGLTGELFF. The CDR3 region has the DNA TGTGCCAGCAGCTTAAATGTAGCGGGGGGGCTCACCGGGGAGCTGTTTTTT. The V gene is TRBV7-3, the J gene TRBJ2-2, with 11 bases lining up with TRBD2. The CDR3 has 17 amino acids. The junction had 5 bases not matched to a gene; V was cut back by 1 base and J by 4 bases. CDR1 SGHTA and CDR2 FQGTGA come from the germline V gene.

CDR3 bases: TGTGCCTGGACCCTAGGGGAGGGGTTGAACTATGGCTACACCTTC. Protein product: CAWTLGEGLNYGYTF. V usage is TRBV30 and J usage is TRBJ1-2, with D possibly TRBD1 on 5 matching bases. Germline V gives CDR1 GTSNPN, CDR2 SVGIG (reference sequence). The V gene lost 4 bases and the J gene lost 2 bases, with 17 bases spanning the gap. The CDR3 totals 15 residues.